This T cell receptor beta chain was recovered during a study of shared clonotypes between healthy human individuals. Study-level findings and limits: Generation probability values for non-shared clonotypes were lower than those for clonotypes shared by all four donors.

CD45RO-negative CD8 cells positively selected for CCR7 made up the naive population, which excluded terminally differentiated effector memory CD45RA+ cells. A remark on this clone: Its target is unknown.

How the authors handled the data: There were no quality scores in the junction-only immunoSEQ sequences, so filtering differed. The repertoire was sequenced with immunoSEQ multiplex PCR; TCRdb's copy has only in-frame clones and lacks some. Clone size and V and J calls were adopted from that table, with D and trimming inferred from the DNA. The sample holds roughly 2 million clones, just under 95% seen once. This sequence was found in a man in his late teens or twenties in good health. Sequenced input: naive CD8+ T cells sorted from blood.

The CDR3, as DNA: TGTGCCAGCAGTACCGACTCCACTAGCACAGATACGCAGTATTTT. This gives the protein CASSTDSTSTDTQYF. This chain connects TRBV27 to TRBJ2-3; D call uncertain. This CDR3 spans 15 amino acids. The V gene's germline CDR1 is MNHEY and CDR2 SMNVEV (reference sequence). V was shortened by 5 bases and J by 0 bases, with 12 bases between the two germline ends.